This T cell receptor beta chain was sequenced during a study of graft-versus-host responses after intestinal transplantation. Overall study: The whole recipient group had anti-thymocyte globulin induction followed by tacrolimus and steroids for two to three years. Regarding the study as a whole: GvH clones appeared in recipient marrow, some first in ileum or blood.

Assay used: immunoSEQ multiplex PCR; TCRdb lists only in-frame clones, some missing. The sample lists some 48,000 clones, about 81% seen once, with around 0.5% in the top ten. Concerning this clone: As yet, its antigen is unknown.

The CDR3 is 15 residues long. Deletions cut 5 bases from V and 8 bases from J, with 22 bases between. Germline assignment: CDR1 SGHKS and CDR2 YYEKEE (reference sequence). Sequencing was performed on unstimulated CD4+ T cells sorted from spleen or lymph node cells, taken before transplant. V gene TRBV5-5 combines with J gene TRBJ1-1; D gene uncertain. The receptor's source is a human donor who was the organ donor for an intestinal transplant. The CDR3 sequence is CASRPSVGRLMEAFF. The CDR3 bases are TGTGCCAGCAGACCCTCGGTTGGCCGCCTGATGGAAGCTTTCTTT.